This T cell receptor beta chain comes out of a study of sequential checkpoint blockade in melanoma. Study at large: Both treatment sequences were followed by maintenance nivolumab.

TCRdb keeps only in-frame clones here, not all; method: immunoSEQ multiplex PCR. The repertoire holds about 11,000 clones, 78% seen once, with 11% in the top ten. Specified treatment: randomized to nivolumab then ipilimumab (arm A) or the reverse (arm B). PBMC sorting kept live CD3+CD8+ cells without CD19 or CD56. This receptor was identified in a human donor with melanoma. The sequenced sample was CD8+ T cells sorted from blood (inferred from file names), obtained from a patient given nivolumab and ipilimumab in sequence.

The DNA of the CDR3 is TGTGCCAGCAGCGTAGCTACGGCCGGGGGAAACACCATATATTTT. Protein product: CASSVATAGGNTIYF. The V gene is TRBV9, the J gene TRBJ1-3; D is unclear. CDR1 SGDLS and CDR2 YYNGEE come from the germline V gene. This CDR3 is 15 amino acids long. The V and J ends lost 0 bases and 4 bases respectively, with 11 bases between them.